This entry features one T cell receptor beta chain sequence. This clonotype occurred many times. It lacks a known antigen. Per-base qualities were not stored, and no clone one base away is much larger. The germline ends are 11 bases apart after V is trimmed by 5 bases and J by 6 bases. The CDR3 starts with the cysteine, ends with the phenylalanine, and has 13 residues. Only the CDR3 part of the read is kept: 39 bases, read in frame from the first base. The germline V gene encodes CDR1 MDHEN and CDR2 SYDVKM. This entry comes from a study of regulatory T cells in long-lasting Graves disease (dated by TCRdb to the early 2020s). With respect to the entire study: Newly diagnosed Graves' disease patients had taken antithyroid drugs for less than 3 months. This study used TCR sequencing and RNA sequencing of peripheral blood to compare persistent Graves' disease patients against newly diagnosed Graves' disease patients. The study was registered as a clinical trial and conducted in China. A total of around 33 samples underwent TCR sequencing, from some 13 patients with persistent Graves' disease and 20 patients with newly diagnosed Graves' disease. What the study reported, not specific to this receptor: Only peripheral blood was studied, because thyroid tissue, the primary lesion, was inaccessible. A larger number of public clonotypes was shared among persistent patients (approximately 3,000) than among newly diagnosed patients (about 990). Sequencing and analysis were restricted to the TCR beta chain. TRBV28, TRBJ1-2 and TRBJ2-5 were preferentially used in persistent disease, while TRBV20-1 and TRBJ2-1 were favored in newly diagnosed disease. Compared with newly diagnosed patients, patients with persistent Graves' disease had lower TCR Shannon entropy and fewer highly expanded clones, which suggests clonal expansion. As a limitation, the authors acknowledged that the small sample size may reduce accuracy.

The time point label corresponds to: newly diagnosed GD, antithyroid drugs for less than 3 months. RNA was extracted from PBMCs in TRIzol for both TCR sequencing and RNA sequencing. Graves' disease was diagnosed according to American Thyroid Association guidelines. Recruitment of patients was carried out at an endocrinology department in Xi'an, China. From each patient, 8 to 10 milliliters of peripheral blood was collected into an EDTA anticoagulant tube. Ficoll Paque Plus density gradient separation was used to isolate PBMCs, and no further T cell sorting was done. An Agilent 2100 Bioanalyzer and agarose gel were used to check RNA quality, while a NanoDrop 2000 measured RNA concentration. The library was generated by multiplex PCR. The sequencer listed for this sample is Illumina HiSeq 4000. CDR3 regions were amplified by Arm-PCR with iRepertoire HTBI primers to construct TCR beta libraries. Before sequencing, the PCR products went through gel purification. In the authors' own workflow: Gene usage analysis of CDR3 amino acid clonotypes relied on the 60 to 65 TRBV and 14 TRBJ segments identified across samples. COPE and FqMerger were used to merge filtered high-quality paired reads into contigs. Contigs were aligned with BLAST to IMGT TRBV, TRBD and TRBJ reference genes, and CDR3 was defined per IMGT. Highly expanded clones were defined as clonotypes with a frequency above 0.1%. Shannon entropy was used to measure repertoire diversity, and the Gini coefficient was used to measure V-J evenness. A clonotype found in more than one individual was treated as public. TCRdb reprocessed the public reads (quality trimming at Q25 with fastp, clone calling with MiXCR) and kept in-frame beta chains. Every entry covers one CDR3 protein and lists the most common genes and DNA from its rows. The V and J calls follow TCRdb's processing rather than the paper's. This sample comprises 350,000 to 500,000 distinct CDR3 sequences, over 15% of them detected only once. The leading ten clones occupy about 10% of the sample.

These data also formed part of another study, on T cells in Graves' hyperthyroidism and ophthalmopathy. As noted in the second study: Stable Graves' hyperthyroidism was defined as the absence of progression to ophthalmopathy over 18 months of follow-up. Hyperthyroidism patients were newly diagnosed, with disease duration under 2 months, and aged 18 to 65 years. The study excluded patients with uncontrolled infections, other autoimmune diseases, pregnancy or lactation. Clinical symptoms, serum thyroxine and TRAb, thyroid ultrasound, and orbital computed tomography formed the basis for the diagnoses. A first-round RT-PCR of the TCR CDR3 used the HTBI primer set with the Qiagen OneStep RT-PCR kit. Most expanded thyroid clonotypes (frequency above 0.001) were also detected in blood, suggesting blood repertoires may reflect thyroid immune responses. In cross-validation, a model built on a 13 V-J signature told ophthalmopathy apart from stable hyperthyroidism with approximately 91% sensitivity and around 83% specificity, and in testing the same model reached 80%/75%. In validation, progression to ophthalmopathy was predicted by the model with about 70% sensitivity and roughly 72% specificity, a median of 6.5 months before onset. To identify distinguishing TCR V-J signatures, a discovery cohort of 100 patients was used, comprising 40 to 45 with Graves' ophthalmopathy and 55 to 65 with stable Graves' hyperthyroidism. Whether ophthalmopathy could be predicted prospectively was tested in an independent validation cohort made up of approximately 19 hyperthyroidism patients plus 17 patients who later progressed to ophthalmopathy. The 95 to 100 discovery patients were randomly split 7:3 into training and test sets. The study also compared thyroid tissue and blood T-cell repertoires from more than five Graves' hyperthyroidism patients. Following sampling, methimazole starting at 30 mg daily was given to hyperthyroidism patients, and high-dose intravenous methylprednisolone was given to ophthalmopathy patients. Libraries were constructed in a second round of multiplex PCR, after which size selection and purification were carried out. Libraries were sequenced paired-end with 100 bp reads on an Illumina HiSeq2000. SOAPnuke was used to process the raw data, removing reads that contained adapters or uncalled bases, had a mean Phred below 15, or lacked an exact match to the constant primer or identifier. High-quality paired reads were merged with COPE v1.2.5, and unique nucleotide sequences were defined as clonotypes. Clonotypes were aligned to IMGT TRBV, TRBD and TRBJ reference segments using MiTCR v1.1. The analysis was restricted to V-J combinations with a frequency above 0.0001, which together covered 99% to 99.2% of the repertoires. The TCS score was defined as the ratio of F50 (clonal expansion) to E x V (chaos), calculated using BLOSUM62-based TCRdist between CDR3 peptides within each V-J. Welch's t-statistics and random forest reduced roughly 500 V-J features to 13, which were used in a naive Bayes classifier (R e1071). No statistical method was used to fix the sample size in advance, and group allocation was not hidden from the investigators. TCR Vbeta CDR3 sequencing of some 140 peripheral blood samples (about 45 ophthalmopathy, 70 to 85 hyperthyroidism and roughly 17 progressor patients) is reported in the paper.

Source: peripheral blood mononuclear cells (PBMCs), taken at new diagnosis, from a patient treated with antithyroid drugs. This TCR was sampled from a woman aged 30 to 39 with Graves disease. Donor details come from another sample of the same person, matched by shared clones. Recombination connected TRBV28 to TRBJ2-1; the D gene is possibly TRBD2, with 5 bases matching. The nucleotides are TGTGCCAGCAGTCCCGGAGGTAGCAATGAGCAGTTCTTC. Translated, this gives CASSPGGSNEQFF.